Below are 15 T cell receptor beta chains sequenced from a single sample in a study of response to subunit inactivated influenza vaccine. TCRdb independently ran MiXCR on the RT-PCR reads; one entry per CDR3 protein. The data hold 280,000 or so distinct CDR3 sequences, with 21% observed a single time. The material was PBMCs from blood, obtained around 22 months after vaccination. The receptors stem from a man aged 45 to 70 who received an inactivated influenza vaccine.

This clonotype occurred a few times. The chain recombines TRBV20-1 with TRBJ1-2; a possible D gene is TRBD1 (6 bases). Germline CDR1 and CDR2: DFQATT and SNEGSKA (reference sequence). The CDR3 totals 17 residues. V was clipped by 3 bases and J by 0 bases, with 20 bases between them. In DNA form, the CDR3 reads TGCAGTGCTAGCTTACAGGGAACCGATGTCGCTAACTATGGCTACACCTTC. This codes for CSASLQGTDVANYGYTF.

The gene calls are TRBV7-2 and TRBJ2-7, with 7 positions matching TRBD1. The V segment lost 5 bases and the J segment 3 bases; nucleotides outside the gene matches: 7. The germline V gene has CDR1 SGHTA and CDR2 FQGNSA. This CDR3 has 14 amino acids. In DNA, the CDR3 is TGTGCCAGCAGCCCCCGAGGGGGCAGCTACGAGCAGTACTTC. This encodes CASSPRGGSYEQYF.

This clonotype has just a few counts. The CDR3 loop is CSAQVRGRPYEQYF. CDR3 sequence (DNA): TGCAGTGCTCAAGTTAGGGGGCGCCCCTACGAGCAGTACTTC. The chain joins TRBV20-1 to TRBJ2-7; TRBD1 matches at 7 bases. Trimming removed 5 bases from V and 2 bases from J; junction bases left unmatched: 9. This CDR3 has 14 amino acids. The germline V gene has CDR1 DFQATT and CDR2 SNEGSKA (reference sequence).

The gene calls are TRBV6-1 and TRBJ2-1; 12 nucleotides line up with TRBD1. V dropped 6 bases and J dropped 9; count of bases not matched to a gene: 12. The CDR3 covers 16 residues. Germline values: CDR1 MNHNS, CDR2 SASEGT. The CDR3 here is CASRPGQGALKSEQFF. CDR3 nucleotide sequence: TGTGCCAGCAGACCGGGACAGGGGGCGCTTAAGAGTGAGCAGTTCTTC.

The J gene is TRBJ2-7, the V gene TRBV20-1, with D unclear. Germline CDR1 reads DFQATT; CDR2 reads SNEGSKA (reference sequence). The CDR3 runs 12 residues. V shed 6 bases and J shed 0 bases, with 9 bases lying between them. This chain's CDR3 is CSAFAYSYEQYF. The CDR3 DNA follows: TGCAGTGCATTTGCGTACTCCTACGAGCAGTACTTC.

The table lists this clonotype with many counts. The chain is built from TRBV20-1 and TRBJ1-1; no clear D gene. V was cut by 3 bases and J by 4 bases, with 15 bases left in between. Looked up from germline, CDR1 is DFQATT and CDR2 is SNEGSKA (reference sequence). The CDR3 runs 14 residues. CDR3 coding DNA: TGCAGTGCTAGGCGGTGGGCCTCGGGCACTGAAGCTTTCTTT. This codes for CSARRWASGTEAFF.

In this sample, this clonotype turned up a few times. V gene TRBV5-1 combines with J gene TRBJ2-2, with D possibly being TRBD1 or TRBD2 (6 bases each). Trimming pared 0 bases from V and 7 bases from J, leaving 10 bases between. The CDR3 covers 14 residues. Looked up from germline, CDR1 is SGHRS and CDR2 is YFSETQ. The CDR3 region has the DNA TGCGCCAGCAGCTTGGACAGGGAGGTCGGGGAGCTGTTTTTT. This codes for CASSLDREVGELFF. Variable domain in full (rest from reference TRBV5-1 and TRBJ2-2): KAGVTQTPRYLIKTRGQQVTLSCSPISGHRSVSWYQQTPGQGLQFLFEYFSETQRNKGNFPGRFSGRQFSNSRSEMNVSTLELGDSALYLCASSLDREVGELFFGEGSRLTVL.

The rearrangement uses TRBV18 and TRBJ2-3; TRBD2 is a possible D gene (7 bases). Germline assignment: CDR1 KGHSH and CDR2 LQKENI. V lost 2 bases and J lost 5, with 14 bases in between. The length of the CDR3 is 15 residues. CDR3 residues: CASSPAGAGVDTQYF. The CDR3 bases are TGTGCCAGCTCACCAGCGGGGGCCGGGGTAGATACGCAGTATTTT.

The chain is built from TRBV5-1 and TRBJ2-3, with D perhaps TRBD2 (6 bases). With 0 bases removed from V and 4 bases from J, the gap between germline ends came to 15 bases. The CDR3 spans 16 residues. Germline V CDR1 and CDR2: SGHRS, YFSETQ. The CDR3 DNA reads as TGCGCCAGCAGCTTGGCCACCTTATCTAGCGCAGATACGCAGTATTTT. It is translated as CASSLATLSSADTQYF.

The sample holds a few counts of this clonotype. The rearrangement links TRBV7-2 to TRBJ2-7; D is unclear. The ends were cut back, 3 bases at V and 0 bases at J, with 9 bases in the middle. Per the germline V gene, CDR1 is SGHTA and CDR2 is FQGNSA. This CDR3 region has 14 residues. This chain's CDR3 is CASSFAASSYEQYF. The CDR3 region has the DNA TGTGCCAGCAGCTTCGCAGCGAGCTCCTACGAGCAGTACTTC.

V and J are TRBV29-1 and TRBJ1-4; weak D call: TRBD1 (5 bases). The CDR3 has 17 amino acids. Trimming pared 7 bases from V and 7 bases from J, leaving 28 bases between. The germline CDR1 and CDR2 sequences are SQVTM and ANQGSEA. CDR3 sequence: CSATIQGVALFGEKLFF. The CDR3 region has the DNA TGCAGCGCAACGATTCAGGGAGTTGCCTTATTCGGTGAAAAACTGTTTTTT.

This clonotype was observed a handful of times. This chain links TRBV29-1 with TRBJ2-7; D might be TRBD1 (6 bases). The CDR3 extends over 13 amino acids. Per germline, CDR1 SQVTM and CDR2 ANQGSEA. The V end was cut by 0 bases, the J end by 3 bases, with 9 bases between. This CDR3 is CSVEDLDSYEQYF. The CDR3 nucleotides read TGCAGCGTTGAAGACTTGGACAGCTACGAGCAGTACTTC.

This clonotype was counted ten times or more. The rearrangement uses TRBV4-3 and TRBJ1-5; D remains ambiguous. V was trimmed by 3 bases and J by 1 base, leaving 10 bases between them. The CDR3 length is 15 residues. In germline, CDR1 is LGHNA, CDR2 YSLEER. The CDR3 region has the DNA TGCGCCAGCAGCCAGAGTCGGGAAAGCAATCAGCCCCAGCATTTT. Protein sequence: CASSQSRESNQPQHF.

The sample holds a few counts of this clonotype. This sequence joins TRBV5-1 and TRBJ2-2; D perhaps matches TRBD1 (5 bases). The CDR3 covers 13 residues. The V gene's germline CDR1 is SGHRS and CDR2 YFSETQ. V shed 5 bases and J shed 6 bases, with 11 bases lying between them. The CDR3 sequence: CASRSQGPGELFF. The CDR3 nucleotides are TGCGCCAGCAGATCCCAGGGTCCCGGGGAGCTGTTTTTT.

This clonotype appeared a few times. The chain has TRBV29-1 and TRBJ2-7, with TRBD1 matching over 9 bases. This CDR3 contains 13 residues. Per the germline V gene, CDR1 is SQVTM and CDR2 is ANQGSEA. The trim removed 5 bases at V and 7 bases at J, leaving 9 bases unmatched. The CDR3 reads CSVRDRALPEQYF. For the CDR3, the DNA is TGCAGCGTTCGGGACAGGGCCCTTCCTGAGCAGTACTTC.